This T cell receptor beta chain was captured by sequencing in a study of T cell responses to AZD1222 COVID-19 vaccine. General study points: Just 5 to 7 people given AZD1222 tested seropositive at baseline. Two doses of AZD1222 preceded a rise in Spike-specific TCR breadth and depth.

The germline gives CDR1 SGHRS, CDR2 YFSETQ. V lost 4 bases and J lost 0, with 10 bases in between. CDR3 length: 14 amino acids. This clone was seen a single time. Its cognate antigen is unknown. Measured with immunoSEQ multiplex PCR; TCRdb has only the in-frame clones, and not every one. The sample lists over 55,000 clones; 65% to 85% were seen once. This sample comprised peripheral blood, obtained on day 0 of AZD1222 vaccination. This chain uses TRBV5-1 with TRBJ1-1; D remains ambiguous. This receptor was obtained from an adult in good health. The CDR3 protein is CASSTGFLNTEAFF. In nucleotides, the CDR3 is TGCGCCAGCAGCACGGGGTTTCTGAACACTGAAGCTTTCTTT.